This is a list of T cell receptor beta chains from one sample in a study of CD8+ T cells in alopecia areata. Some clones are missing from TCRdb's copy, which holds only in-frame ones; the method was immunoSEQ multiplex PCR. The sample lists about 140,000 clones; 40% to 55% were seen once. The sample in question was CD4+ T cells sorted from blood, obtained at week 0. These receptors all stem from a human donor with alopecia areata. CDR3s include the opening cysteine and the closing phenylalanine or tryptophan. The order of the fields is V gene, J gene, D gene, clone size, CDR3 protein, CDR3 DNA. A D gene is named only where the DNA matches it firmly. Rows give clone size only sometimes, using once, few, many, or a class for an expanded clone.

TRBV30	TRBJ1-3	.	.	CAWNKLTASGNTIYF	TGTGCCTGGAACAAACTTACTGCTTCGGGAAACACCATATATTTT
TRBV7-2	TRBJ2-5	.	many	CASSLGLETQYF	TGTGCCAGCAGCTTAGGGTTGGAGACCCAGTACTTC
TRBV30	TRBJ2-2	TRBD1	.	CAWEGSWTGSTGELFF	TGTGCCTGGGAGGGGTCTTGGACAGGGAGCACCGGGGAGCTGTTTTTT
TRBV18	TRBJ1-1	.	.	CASSSEIFGTKGTEAFF	TGTGCCAGCTCATCAGAGATCTTCGGGACTAAAGGCACTGAAGCTTTCTTT
TRBV29-1	TRBJ2-7	.	.	CSVGDGIYEQYF	TGCAGCGTTGGAGACGGTATCTACGAGCAGTACTTC
TRBV30	TRBJ2-7	.	.	CAWMSGRLEQYF	TGTGCCTGGATGAGTGGTCGTCTCGAGCAGTACTTC
TRBV30	TRBJ2-1	.	few	CAWSTGTLSSYNEQFF	TGTGCCTGGAGTACAGGGACGCTTAGCTCCTACAATGAGCAGTTCTTC
TRBV27	TRBJ2-7	.	.	CASSPQLSMSYEQYF	TGTGCCAGCAGTCCCCAGTTATCGATGTCCTACGAGCAGTACTTC
TRBV23-1	TRBJ1-5	TRBD1	.	CASSPGTGWLSNQPQHF	TGCGCCAGCAGTCCGGGGACAGGGTGGTTGAGCAATCAGCCCCAGCATTTT
TRBV2	TRBJ1-2	TRBD1	.	CASGTGTGLNGYTF	TGTGCCAGCGGTACCGGGACAGGTCTCAACGGCTACACCTTC
TRBV30	TRBJ1-1	.	few	CAWSTGGTEAFF	TGTGCCTGGAGTACAGGAGGGACTGAAGCTTTCTTT
TRBV19	TRBJ2-6	.	.	CASSISAGANVLTF	TGTGCCAGTAGTATCTCAGCTGGGGCCAACGTCCTGACTTTC
TRBV29-1	TRBJ2-7	TRBD1	.	CSAVRQGAYEQYF	TGCAGCGCCGTCCGACAGGGGGCTTACGAGCAGTACTTC
TRBV4-1	TRBJ2-1	.	.	CASSQGPSRIDEQFF	TGCGCCAGCAGCCAAGGACCATCTAGAATCGATGAGCAGTTCTTC
TRBV6-1	TRBJ2-7	.	.	CASTRAGEQYF	TGTGCCAGCACAAGGGCGGGAGAGCAGTACTTC
TRBV7-3	TRBJ2-5	.	.	CASSPGAWETQYF	TGTGCCAGCAGCCCAGGGGCGTGGGAGACCCAGTACTTC
TRBV29-1	TRBJ2-1	TRBD2	.	CSVGPSGSVYEQFF	TGCAGCGTTGGCCCTAGCGGGAGTGTGTATGAGCAGTTCTTC
TRBV2	TRBJ2-7	TRBD2	.	CASSAGLAGFYEQYF	TGTGCCAGCAGTGCTGGACTAGCGGGATTCTACGAGCAGTACTTC
TRBV6-5	TRBJ2-7	.	.	CASSSQRSGPYEQYF	TGTGCCAGCAGCTCCCAGAGGAGCGGCCCCTACGAGCAGTACTTC
TRBV29-1	TRBJ2-7	.	.	CSVHRSGEQYF	TGCAGCGTTCACCGGTCTGGCGAGCAGTACTTC
TRBV11-3	TRBJ1-5	.	once	CASSLRWENQPQHF	TGTGCCAGCAGCTTAAGGTGGGAGAATCAGCCCCAGCATTTT
TRBV5-1	TRBJ2-7	.	.	CASSLELGVYEQYF	TGCGCCAGCAGCTTGGAATTGGGGGTGTACGAGCAGTACTTC
TRBV11-2	TRBJ2-7	TRBD1	.	CASTLGRDSFHEQYF	TGTGCCAGCACCCTAGGAAGGGACAGTTTCCACGAGCAGTACTTC
TRBV5-6	TRBJ2-2	TRBD2	few	CASSLLAGVRNTGELFF	TGTGCCAGCAGCTTACTAGCGGGAGTCCGAAACACCGGGGAGCTGTTTTTT